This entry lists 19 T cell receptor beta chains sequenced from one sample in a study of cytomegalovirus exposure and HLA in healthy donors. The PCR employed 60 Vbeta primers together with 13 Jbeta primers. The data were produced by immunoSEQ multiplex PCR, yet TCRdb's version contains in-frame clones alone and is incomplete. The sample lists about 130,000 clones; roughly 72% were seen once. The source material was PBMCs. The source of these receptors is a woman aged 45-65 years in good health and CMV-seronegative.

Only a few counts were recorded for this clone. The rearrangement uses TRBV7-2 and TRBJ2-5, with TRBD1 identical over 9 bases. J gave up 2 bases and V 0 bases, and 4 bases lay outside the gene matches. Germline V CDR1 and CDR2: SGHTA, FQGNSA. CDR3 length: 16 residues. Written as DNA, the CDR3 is TGTGCCAGCAGCTTAGCCATTGGGACAGGGCAAGAGACCCAGTACTTC. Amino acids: CASSLAIGTGQETQYF.

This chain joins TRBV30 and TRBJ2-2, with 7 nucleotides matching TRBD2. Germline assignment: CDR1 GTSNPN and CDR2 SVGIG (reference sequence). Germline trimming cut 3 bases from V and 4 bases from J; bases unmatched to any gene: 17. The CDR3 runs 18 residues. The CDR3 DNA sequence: TGTGCCTGGAGAGTTTTTGGGGCGGGGGTCGTTGGCACCGGGGAGCTGTTTTTT. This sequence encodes CAWRVFGAGVVGTGELFF.

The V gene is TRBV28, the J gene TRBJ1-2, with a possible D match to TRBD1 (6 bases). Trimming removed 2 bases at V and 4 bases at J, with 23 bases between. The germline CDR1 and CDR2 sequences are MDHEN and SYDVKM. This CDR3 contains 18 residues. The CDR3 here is CASSLGWQGPTQGYGYTF. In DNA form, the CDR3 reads TGTGCCAGCAGTTTAGGGTGGCAGGGGCCTACCCAGGGCTATGGCTACACCTTC.

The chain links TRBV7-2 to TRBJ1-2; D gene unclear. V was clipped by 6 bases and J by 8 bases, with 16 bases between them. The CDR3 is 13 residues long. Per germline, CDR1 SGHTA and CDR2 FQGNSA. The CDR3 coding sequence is TGTGCCAGCAGTTCTCCACCCAAGAGGGGCTACACCTTC. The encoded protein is CASSSPPKRGYTF.

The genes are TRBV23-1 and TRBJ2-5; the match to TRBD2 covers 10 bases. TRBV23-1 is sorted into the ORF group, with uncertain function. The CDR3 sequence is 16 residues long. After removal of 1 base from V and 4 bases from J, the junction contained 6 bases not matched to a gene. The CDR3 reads CASSQFAAGGLETQYF. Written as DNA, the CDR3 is TGCGCCAGCAGTCAATTCGCAGCGGGAGGGTTAGAGACCCAGTACTTC.

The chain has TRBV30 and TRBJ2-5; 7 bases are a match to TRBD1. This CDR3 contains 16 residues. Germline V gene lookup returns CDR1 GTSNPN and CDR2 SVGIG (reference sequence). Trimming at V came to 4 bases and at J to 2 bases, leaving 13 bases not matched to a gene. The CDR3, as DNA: TGTGCCTGGAATTCCATCGGACAGGTGTATCAAGAGACCCAGTACTTC. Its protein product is CAWNSIGQVYQETQYF.

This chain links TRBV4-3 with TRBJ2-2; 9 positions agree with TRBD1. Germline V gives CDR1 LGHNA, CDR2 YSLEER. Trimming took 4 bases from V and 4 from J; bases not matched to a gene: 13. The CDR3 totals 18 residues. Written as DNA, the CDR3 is TGCGCCAGCAGCCTCGCCTCCGGGACAGGGCTCCTCACCGGGGAGCTGTTTTTT. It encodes CASSLASGTGLLTGELFF.

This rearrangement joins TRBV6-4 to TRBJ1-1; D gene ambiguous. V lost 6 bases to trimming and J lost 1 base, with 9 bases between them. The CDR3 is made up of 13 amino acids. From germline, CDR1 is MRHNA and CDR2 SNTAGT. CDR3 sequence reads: CASSPKANTEAFF. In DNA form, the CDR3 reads TGTGCCAGCAGCCCTAAAGCGAACACTGAAGCTTTCTTT.

Written as DNA, the CDR3 is TGTGCCAGCAGCGAGACTACTATGAACACTGAAGCTTTCTTT. As protein: CASSETTMNTEAFF. The V gene is TRBV13, the J gene TRBJ1-1; D not certain. Per germline, CDR1 PRHDT and CDR2 FYEKMQ (reference sequence). Trimming shortened V by 5 bases and J by 0 bases, and 10 bases separated the two germline ends. The CDR3 has 14 amino acids.

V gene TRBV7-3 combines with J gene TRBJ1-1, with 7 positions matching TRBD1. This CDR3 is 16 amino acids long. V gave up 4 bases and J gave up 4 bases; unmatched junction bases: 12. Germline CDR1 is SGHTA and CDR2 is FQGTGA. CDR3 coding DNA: TGTGCCAGCAGCTCGAGGGGGCTTCCAGGCCGCACTGAAGCTTTCTTT. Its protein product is CASSSRGLPGRTEAFF.

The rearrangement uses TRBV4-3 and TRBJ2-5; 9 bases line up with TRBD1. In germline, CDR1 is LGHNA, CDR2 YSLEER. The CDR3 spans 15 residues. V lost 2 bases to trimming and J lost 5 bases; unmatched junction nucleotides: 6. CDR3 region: CASSQTGTGRETQYF. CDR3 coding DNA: TGCGCCAGCAGCCAAACCGGGACAGGGAGGGAGACCCAGTACTTC.

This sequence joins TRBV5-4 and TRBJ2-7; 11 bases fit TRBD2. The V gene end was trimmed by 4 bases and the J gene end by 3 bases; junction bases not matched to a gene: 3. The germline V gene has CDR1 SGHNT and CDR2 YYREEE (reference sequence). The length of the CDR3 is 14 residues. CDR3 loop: CASSPGLADYEQYF. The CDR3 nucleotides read TGTGCCAGCAGCCCGGGACTAGCGGACTACGAGCAGTACTTC.

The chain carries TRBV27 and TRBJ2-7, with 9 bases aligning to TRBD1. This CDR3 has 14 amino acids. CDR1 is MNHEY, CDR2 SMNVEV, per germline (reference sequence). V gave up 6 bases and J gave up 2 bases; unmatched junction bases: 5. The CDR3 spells CASSRGQGAYEQYV. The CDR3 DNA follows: TGTGCCAGCAGCCGGGGACAGGGCGCCTACGAGCAGTACGTC.

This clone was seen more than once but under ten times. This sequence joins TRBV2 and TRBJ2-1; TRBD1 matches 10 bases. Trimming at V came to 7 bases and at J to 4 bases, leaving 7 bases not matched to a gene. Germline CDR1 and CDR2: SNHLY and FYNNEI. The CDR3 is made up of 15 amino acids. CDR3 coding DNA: TGTGCCAGCATCGTAAGACAGGGGGCGTACAATGAGCAGTTCTTC. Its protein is CASIVRQGAYNEQFF.

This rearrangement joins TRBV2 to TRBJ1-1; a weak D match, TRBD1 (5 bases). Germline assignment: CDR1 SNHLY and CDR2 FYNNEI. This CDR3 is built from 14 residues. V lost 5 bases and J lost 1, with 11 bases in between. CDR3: CASSLQGGNTEAFF. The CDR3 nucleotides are TGTGCCAGCAGTCTCCAGGGCGGGAACACTGAAGCTTTCTTT.

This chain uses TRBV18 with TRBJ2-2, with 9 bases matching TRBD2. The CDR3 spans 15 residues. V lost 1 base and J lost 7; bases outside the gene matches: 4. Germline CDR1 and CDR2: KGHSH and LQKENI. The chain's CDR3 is CASSPRAGGGGELFF. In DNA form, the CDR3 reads TGTGCCAGCTCACCACGAGCGGGAGGAGGCGGGGAGCTGTTTTTT. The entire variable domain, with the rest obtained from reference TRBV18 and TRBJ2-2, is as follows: NAGVMQNPRHLVRRRGQEARLRCSPMKGHSHVYWYRQLPEEGLKFMVYLQKENIIDESGMPKERFSAEFPKEGPSILRIQQVVRGDSAAYFCASSPRAGGGGELFFGEGSRLTVL.

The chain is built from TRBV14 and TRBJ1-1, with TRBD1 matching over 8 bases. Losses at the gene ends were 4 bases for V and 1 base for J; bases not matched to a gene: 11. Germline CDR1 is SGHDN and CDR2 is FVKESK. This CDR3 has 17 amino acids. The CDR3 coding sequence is TGTGCCAGCAGCCCGCTCGGACAGGGTGTTAGGAACACTGAAGCTTTCTTT. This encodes CASSPLGQGVRNTEAFF.

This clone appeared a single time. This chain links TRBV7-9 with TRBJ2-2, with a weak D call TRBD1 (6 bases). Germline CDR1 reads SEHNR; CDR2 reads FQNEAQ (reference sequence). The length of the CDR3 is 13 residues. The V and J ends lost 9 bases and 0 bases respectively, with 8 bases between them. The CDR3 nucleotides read TGTGCCAGTCGACAGGCGAACACCGGGGAGCTGTTTTTT. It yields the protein CASRQANTGELFF.

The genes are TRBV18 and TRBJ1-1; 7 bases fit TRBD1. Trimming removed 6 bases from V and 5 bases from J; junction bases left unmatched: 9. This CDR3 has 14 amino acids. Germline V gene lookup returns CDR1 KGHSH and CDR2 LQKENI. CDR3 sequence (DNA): TGTGCCAGCTCCATAGGGACAGATCGAACTGAAGCTTTCTTT. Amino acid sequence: CASSIGTDRTEAFF. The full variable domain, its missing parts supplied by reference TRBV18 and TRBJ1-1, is NAGVMQNPRHLVRRRGQEARLRCSPMKGHSHVYWYRQLPEEGLKFMVYLQKENIIDESGMPKERFSAEFPKEGPSILRIQQVVRGDSAAYFCASSIGTDRTEAFFGQGTRLTVV.